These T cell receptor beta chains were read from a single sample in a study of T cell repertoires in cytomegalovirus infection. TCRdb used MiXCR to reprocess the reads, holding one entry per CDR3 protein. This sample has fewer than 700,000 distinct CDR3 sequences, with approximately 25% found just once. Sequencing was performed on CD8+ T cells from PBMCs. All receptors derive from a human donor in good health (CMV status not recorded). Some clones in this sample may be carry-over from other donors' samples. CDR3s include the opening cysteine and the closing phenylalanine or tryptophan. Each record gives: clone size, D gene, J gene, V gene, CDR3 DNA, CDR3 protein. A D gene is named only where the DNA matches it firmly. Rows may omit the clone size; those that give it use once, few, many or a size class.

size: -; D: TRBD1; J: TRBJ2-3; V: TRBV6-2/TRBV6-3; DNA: TGTTCCAGCACCCAAAACCCCATAGGGGGCTCGACAGATACGCAGTATTTT; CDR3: CSSTQNPIGGSTDTQYF
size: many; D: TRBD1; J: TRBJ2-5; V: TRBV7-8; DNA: TGTGCCAGCAGAACAGGGGTTGGAGAGACCCAGTACTTC; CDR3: CASRTGVGETQYF
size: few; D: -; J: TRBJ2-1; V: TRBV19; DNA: TGTGCCAGTAGTATATGGGCAGGGGAGTTGTACAATGAGCAGTTCTTC; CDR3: CASSIWAGELYNEQFF
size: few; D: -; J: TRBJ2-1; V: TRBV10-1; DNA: TGCGCCAGCAGTGATGGGGGCCCCCGGTTCTTC; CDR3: CASSDGGPRFF
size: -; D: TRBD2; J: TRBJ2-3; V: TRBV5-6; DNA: TGTGCCAGCAGCGAACCAGCGGGGGGGCCCACAGATACGCAGTATTTT; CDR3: CASSEPAGGPTDTQYF
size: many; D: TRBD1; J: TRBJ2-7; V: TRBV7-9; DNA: TGTGCCAGCAGCCGCAGGACAGGGGGCATCTACGAGCAGTACTTC; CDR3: CASSRRTGGIYEQYF
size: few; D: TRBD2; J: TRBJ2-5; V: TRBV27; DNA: TGTGCCAGCGCCCGACTAGCGGGGGGGCAAGAGACCCAGTACTTC; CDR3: CASARLAGGQETQYF
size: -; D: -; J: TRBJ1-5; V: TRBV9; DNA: TGTGCCAGCAGCGTAGGAGGCGTCTCGGATCAGCCCCAGCATTTT; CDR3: CASSVGGVSDQPQHF
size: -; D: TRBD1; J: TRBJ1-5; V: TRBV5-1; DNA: TGCGCCAGCAGCTTAGGGACAGGGCGGGAGCCCCAGCATTTT; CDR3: CASSLGTGREPQHF
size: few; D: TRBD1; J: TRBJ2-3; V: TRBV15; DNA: TGTGCCACCAGCAGAGACCACCGACAGGGTGGCACAGATACGCAGTATTTT; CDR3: CATSRDHRQGGTDTQYF
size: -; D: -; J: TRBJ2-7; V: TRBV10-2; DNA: TGCGCCAGCAGTGACACCCGGGCCAATCTCTACGAGCAGTACTTC; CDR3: CASSDTRANLYEQYF
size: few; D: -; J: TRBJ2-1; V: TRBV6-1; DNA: TGTGCCAGCAGCGAACCGGCAGGGATTGGGAATGAGCAGTTCTTC; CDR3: CASSEPAGIGNEQFF
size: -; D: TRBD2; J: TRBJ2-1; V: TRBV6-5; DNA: TGTGCCAGCACCCCGGGACTAGCGGGCTCCTACAATGAGCAGTTCTTC; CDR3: CASTPGLAGSYNEQFF
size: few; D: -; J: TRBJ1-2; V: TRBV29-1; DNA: TGCAGCGTTGAGGGCGGTTCTAACTATGGCTACACCTTC; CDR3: CSVEGGSNYGYTF
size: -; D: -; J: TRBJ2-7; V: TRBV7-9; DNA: TGTGCCAGCAGCTTAGTCGGGGGACAGTACTTC; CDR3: CASSLVGGQYF
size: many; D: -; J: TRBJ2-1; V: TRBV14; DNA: TGTGCCAGCAGCGACTACAATGAGCAGTTCTTC; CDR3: CASSDYNEQFF
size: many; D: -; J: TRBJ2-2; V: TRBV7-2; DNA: TGTGCCAGCAGCCCAGGGTACACCGGGGAGCTGTTTTTT; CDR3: CASSPGYTGELFF
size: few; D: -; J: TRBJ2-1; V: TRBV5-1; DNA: TGCGCCAGCAGCTTGGCCAAGGTCAATGAGCAGTTCTTC; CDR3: CASSLAKVNEQFF
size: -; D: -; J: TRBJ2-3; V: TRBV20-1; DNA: TGCAGTGGAGTCCAAAGTCGCACAGATACGCAGTATTTT; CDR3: CSGVQSRTDTQYF
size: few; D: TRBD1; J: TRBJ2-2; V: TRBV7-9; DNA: TGTGCCAGCAGCTCAACGGGTGTCGGACAGGGGACGAACACCGGGGAGCTGTTTTTT; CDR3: CASSSTGVGQGTNTGELFF
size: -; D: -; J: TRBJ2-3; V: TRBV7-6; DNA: TGTGCCAGCAGCATCCCGGGAGCTAACACAGATACGCAGTATTTT; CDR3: CASSIPGANTDTQYF
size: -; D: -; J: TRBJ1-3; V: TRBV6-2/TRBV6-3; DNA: TGTGCCAGCAGTTCCGGACCGCACTCTGGAAACACCATATATTTT; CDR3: CASSSGPHSGNTIYF
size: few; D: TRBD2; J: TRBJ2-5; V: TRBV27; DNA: TGTGCCAGCAGTTTATCGGTAGCGGGGGCACAAGAGACCCAGTACTTC; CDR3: CASSLSVAGAQETQYF
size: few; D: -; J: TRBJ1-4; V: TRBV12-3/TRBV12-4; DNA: TGTGCCAGCACCGGGGCCCTCGAAAATGAAAAACTGTTTTTT; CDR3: CASTGALENEKLFF
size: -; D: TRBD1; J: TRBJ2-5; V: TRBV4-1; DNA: TGCGCCAGCAGCCAGATACAGGGGAGTTGGAGAGAGACCCAGTACTTC; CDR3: CASSQIQGSWRETQYF
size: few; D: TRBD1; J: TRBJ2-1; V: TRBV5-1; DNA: TGCGCCAGCACCTCGTCCGGGACAGGGTTGTGGAATGAGCAGTTCTTC; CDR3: CASTSSGTGLWNEQFF
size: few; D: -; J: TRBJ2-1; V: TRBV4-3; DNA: TGCGCCAGCAGCCAAGTAGTCGGCAACAATGAGCAGTTCTTC; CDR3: CASSQVVGNNEQFF
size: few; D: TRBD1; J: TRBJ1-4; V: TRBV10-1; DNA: TGCGCCAGCAGTAATGGACAGGGTGCTAATGAAAAACTGTTTTTT; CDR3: CASSNGQGANEKLFF
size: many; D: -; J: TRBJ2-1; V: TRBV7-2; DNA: TGTGCCAGCAGCTTGAGGGGTAGTGAGCAGTTCTTC; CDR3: CASSLRGSEQFF